This T cell receptor beta chain was recorded in a study of OX40 agonist ivuxolimab in advanced cancers. This CDR3 is 14 amino acids long. Germline V lookup: CDR1 MNHEY, CDR2 SVGAGI. V gave up 6 bases and J gave up 4 bases, with 14 bases separating them. Sequenced by immunoSEQ multiplex PCR; TCRdb stores in-frame clones only, minus some. This table holds under 50,000 clones, roughly 85% found once. The input for sequencing was CD4+ or CD8+ T cells sorted from blood, taken in a trial of the OX40 agonist ivuxolimab. The source of this sequence is an adult with an advanced solid tumor such as melanoma, head and neck, liver or kidney cancer. The chain employs TRBV6-5 and TRBJ2-3, with D maybe TRBD1 (6 bases). CDR3 sequence: CASSLRDISDTQYF. The CDR3 bases are TGTGCCAGCAGCCTCCGGGACATTTCAGATACGCAGTATTTT.